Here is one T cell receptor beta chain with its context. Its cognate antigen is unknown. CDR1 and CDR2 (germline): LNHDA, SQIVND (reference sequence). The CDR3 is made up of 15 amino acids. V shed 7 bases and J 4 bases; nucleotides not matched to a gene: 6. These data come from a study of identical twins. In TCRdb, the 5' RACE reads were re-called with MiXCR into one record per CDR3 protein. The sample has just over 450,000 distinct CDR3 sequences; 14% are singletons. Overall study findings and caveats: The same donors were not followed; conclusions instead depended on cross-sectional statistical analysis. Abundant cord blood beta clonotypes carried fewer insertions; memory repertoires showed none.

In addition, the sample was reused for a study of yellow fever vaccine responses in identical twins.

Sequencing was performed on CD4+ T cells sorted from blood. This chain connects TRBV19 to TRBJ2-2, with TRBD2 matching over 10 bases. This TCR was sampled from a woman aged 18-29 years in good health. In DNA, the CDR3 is TGTGCCAGTACCCACAGACTAGCGGGCACCGGGGAGCTGTTTTTT. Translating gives CASTHRLAGTGELFF.